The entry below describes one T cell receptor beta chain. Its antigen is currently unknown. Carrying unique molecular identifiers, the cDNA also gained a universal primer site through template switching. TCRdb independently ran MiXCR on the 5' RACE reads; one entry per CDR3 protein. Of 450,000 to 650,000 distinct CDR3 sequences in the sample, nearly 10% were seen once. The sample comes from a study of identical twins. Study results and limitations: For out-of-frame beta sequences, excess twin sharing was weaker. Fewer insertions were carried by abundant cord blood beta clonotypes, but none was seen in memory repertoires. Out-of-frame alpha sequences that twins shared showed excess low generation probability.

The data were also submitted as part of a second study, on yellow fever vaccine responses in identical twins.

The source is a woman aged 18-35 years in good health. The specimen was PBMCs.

The CDR3: CASSQPFEGETQYF. The CDR3 nucleotides are TGTGCCAGCAGCCAACCTTTTGAGGGTGAGACCCAGTACTTC. The chain couples TRBV3-1 to TRBJ2-5, with D tentatively TRBD2 (5 bases). The V end was cut by 2 bases, the J end by 5 bases, with 12 bases between. CDR1 is LGHDT, CDR2 YNNKEL, per germline (reference sequence). The CDR3 has 14 residues.